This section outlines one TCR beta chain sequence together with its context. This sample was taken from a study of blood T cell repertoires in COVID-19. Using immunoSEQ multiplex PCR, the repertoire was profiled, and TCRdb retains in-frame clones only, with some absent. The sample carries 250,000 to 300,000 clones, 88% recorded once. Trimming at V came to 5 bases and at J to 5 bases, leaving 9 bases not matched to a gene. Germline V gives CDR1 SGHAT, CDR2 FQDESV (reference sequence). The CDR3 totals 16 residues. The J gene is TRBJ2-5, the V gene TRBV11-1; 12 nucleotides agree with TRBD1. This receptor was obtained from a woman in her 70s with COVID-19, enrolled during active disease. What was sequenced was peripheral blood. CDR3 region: CASSPRDRGLWETQYF. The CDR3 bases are TGTGCCAGCAGCCCCCGGGACAGGGGGCTTTGGGAGACCCAGTACTTC.